This T cell receptor beta chain was obtained from a study of control samples from healthy donors and cancer patients. Measured with immunoSEQ multiplex PCR; TCRdb has only the in-frame clones, and not every one. Of approximately 69,000 clones in the sample, roughly nine tenths were seen once. V lost 6 bases and J lost 8, with 20 bases in between. Germline values: CDR1 SGHNT, CDR2 YYREEE (reference sequence). CDR3 length: 14 residues. This chain uses TRBV5-4 with TRBJ1-2, with D possibly matching TRBD1 (5 bases). The sample consisted of PBMCs. The sequence came from a man aged 55-75 years with colorectal cancer. The CDR3 is CASTLDITPGGYTF. As DNA, the CDR3 is TGTGCCAGCACCCTGGACATCACACCTGGGGGCTACACCTTC.